This TCR beta chain was profiled in a study of cytomegalovirus exposure and HLA in healthy donors. Study at large: The roughly 120 validation repertoires used the same platform as the roughly 610 first-cohort repertoires, a later analysis reported.

The donors were members of the roughly 120-subject validation cohort (separate from the approximately 670-subject first cohort). Study results and limitations: Researchers catalogued roughly 150 TCR beta chains as cytomegalovirus-associated.

A note on this clone: What it binds is not known.

Produced via immunoSEQ multiplex PCR; TCRdb's table is partial and in-frame only. The sample yields hundreds of thousands of clones, 90% seen once. In germline, CDR1 is MNHNS, CDR2 SASEGT. With 4 bases clipped from V and 2 bases from J, the junction kept 2 bases outside the gene matches. The CDR3 is 15 residues long. Sequencing was carried out using PBMCs. The clonotype comes from a woman in her 30s in good health and CMV-seronegative. This chain joins TRBV6-1 and TRBJ1-5, with TRBD1 matching 10 bases. The CDR3 reads CASSGGTGGNQPQHF. CDR3 in DNA: TGTGCCAGCAGTGGCGGGACAGGGGGCAATCAGCCCCAGCATTTT.